This T cell receptor (beta chain) was sequenced during a study of neurological immune-mediated disorders. TCRdb fed the 5' RACE reads into MiXCR, producing one record per CDR3 protein. The data show 39,000 or so distinct CDR3 sequences, with 2.5% seen just once and 12% held by the top ten. This clonotype occurred many times. CDR3 length: 17 amino acids. V gave up 4 bases and J gave up 2 bases; unmatched junction bases: 7. Germline CDR1 SGHTS, CDR2 YDEGEE. The chain has TRBV5-8 and TRBJ2-2; TRBD2 matches at 11 bases. The receptor's source is a man younger than 45 with multiple sclerosis. Material for sequencing was PBMCs. The CDR3 DNA is TGTGCCAGCAGCCCGAATCTAGCGGGGGGAAACACCGGGGAGCTGTTTTTT. Protein sequence: CASSPNLAGGNTGELFF.